This record looks at one T cell receptor beta chain sequence and its context. Looked up from germline, CDR1 is SGDLS and CDR2 is YYNGEE. This CDR3 spans 15 amino acids. Between the trimmed V and J ends, which lost 3 bases and 4 bases, there was a span of 13 bases. The protocol was immunoSEQ multiplex PCR, while the TCRdb copy is restricted to in-frame clones and leaves out a portion. The sample has about 54,000 clones; approximately 89% are singletons. The data are from a study of blood T cell repertoires in COVID-19. Turning to the study itself: COVID-19 samples collected from the United States, Italy and Spain covered acute and convalescent phases. Sample material is recorded as cDNA or gDNA derived from T cells, B-cell-depleted T cells, or PBMCs.

The material sequenced was peripheral blood. V and J are TRBV9 and TRBJ2-2; maybe TRBD2 (6 bases). This clonotype was obtained from a human donor in a cohort sampled during active COVID-19. The CDR3 nucleotides read TGTGCCAGCAGCGGAAGACTAGGGGTCACCGGGGAGCTGTTTTTT. It encodes CASSGRLGVTGELFF.